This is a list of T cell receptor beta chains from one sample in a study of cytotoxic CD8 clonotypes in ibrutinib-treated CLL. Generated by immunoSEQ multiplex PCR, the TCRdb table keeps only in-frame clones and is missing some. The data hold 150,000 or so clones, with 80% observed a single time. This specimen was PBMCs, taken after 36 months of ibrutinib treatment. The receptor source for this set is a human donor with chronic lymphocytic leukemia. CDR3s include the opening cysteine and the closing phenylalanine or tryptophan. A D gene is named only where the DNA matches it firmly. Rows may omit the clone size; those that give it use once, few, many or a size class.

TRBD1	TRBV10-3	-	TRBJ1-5	CAISLGTGGFNQPQHF	TGTGCCATCAGCCTGGGGACAGGGGGCTTCAATCAGCCCCAGCATTTT
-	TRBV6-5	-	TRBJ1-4	CASSYTGFANEKLFF	TGTGCCAGCAGTTACACAGGGTTTGCTAATGAAAAACTGTTTTTT
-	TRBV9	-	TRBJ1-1	CASSAGAGAFF	TGTGCCAGCAGCGCGGGGGCCGGAGCTTTCTTT
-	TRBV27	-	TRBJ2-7	CASRTFYSYEQYF	TGTGCCAGCAGGACGTTTTATTCCTACGAGCAGTACTTC
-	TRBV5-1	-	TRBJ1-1	CASSELSGREAFF	TGCGCCAGCAGCGAATTATCGGGGCGGGAAGCTTTCTTT
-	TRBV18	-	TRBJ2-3	CASSPALQITDTQYF	TGTGCCAGCTCACCAGCTTTGCAGATAACAGATACGCAGTATTTT
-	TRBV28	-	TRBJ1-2	CASRITSGPHYGYTF	TGTGCCAGCAGAATTACCTCCGGGCCCCACTATGGCTACACCTTC
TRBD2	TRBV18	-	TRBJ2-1	CASSPGLARDEQFF	TGTGCCAGCTCACCTGGACTAGCGAGGGATGAGCAGTTCTTC
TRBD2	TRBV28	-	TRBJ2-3	CASSTPSRGDPDTQYF	TGTGCCAGCAGTACCCCCTCGCGGGGGGACCCAGATACGCAGTATTTT
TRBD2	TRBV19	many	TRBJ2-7	CASTPPGSGSYEQYF	TGTGCCAGCACCCCCCCGGGTAGCGGGTCCTACGAGCAGTACTTC
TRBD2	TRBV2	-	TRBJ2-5	CASNPMAGSGGTETQYF	TGTGCCAGCAACCCCATGGCAGGCAGCGGGGGAACAGAGACCCAGTACTTC
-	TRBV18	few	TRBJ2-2	CASSPNLQGTGELFF	TGTGCCAGCTCACCGAATCTACAGGGAACCGGGGAGCTGTTTTTT
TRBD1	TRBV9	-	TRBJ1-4	CASSVTGGGEKLFF	TGTGCCAGCAGCGTGACAGGGGGCGGTGAAAAACTGTTTTTT
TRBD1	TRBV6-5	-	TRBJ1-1	CASSYRTGGANTEAFF	TGTGCCAGCAGTTACCGGACAGGGGGCGCGAACACTGAAGCTTTCTTT
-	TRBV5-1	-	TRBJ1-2	CASSWAGTGGYTF	TGCGCCAGCAGCTGGGCAGGGACCGGAGGCTACACCTTC
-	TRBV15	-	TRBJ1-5	CATSRVVSGAGQPQHF	TGTGCCACCAGCAGAGTGGTATCAGGGGCGGGGCAGCCCCAGCATTTT
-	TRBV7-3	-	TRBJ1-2	CASSFSGTGNYGYTF	TGTGCCAGCAGCTTCTCCGGGACGGGGAACTATGGCTACACCTTC
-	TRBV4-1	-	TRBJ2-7	CASSHQTVDYEQYF	TGCGCCAGCAGCCATCAGACAGTCGACTACGAGCAGTACTTC
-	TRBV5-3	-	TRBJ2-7	CARKGPGSEQYF	TGTGCCAGAAAGGGACCCGGCAGCGAGCAGTACTTC
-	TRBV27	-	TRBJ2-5	CASSLIAAGEETQYF	TGTGCCAGCAGTTTAATAGCGGCCGGGGAAGAGACCCAGTACTTC
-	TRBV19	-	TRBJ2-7	CASSPAYSAYEQYF	TGTGCCAGTAGTCCGGCCTACTCGGCCTACGAGCAGTACTTC
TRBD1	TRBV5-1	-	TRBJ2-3	CASSSGQGMTDTQYF	TGCGCCAGCAGCTCCGGACAGGGGATGACAGATACGCAGTATTTT
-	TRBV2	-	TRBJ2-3	CASSVGETQYF	TGTGCCAGCAGTGTGGGGGAGACGCAGTATTTT
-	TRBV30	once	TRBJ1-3	CAWSAGSGNTIYF	TGTGCCTGGAGTGCGGGCTCTGGAAACACCATATATTTT
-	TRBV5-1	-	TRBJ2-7	CASSLSFIGGTAAYEQYF	TGCGCCAGCAGCTTGAGTTTCATTGGCGGGACGGCGGCTTACGAGCAGTACTTC
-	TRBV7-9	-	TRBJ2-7	CASSPIQGPEQYF	TGTGCCAGCAGCCCGATACAGGGACCCGAGCAGTACTTC
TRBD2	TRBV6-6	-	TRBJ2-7	CASRLASGTYEQYF	TGTGCCAGCAGGTTAGCTAGCGGGACCTACGAGCAGTACTTC
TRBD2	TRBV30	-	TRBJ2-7	CAWKRGRDEQYF	TGTGCCTGGAAACGCGGGAGGGACGAGCAGTACTTC
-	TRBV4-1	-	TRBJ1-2	CASSHLEAGGIGYTF	TGCGCCAGCAGCCACCTCGAAGCCGGGGGGATCGGCTACACCTTC